The 12 T cell receptor beta chains given below trace back to one sample, sequenced in a study of blood T cell repertoires in COVID-19. Here immunoSEQ multiplex PCR was the method, and the copy in TCRdb shows in-frame clones only, minus some. Among hundreds of thousands of clones, 65% to 90% were seen once, and the ten largest hold 7% to 7.5%. Source material: peripheral blood. Source of these receptors: a woman aged 55-70 years with COVID-19, enrolled during active disease.

The V and J genes are TRBV24-1 and TRBJ2-1, with unresolved D. V lost 4 bases to trimming and J lost 5 bases, with 2 bases between them. The CDR3 has 11 residues. From germline, CDR1 is KGHDR and CDR2 SFDVKD. CDR3 region: CATSDNNEQFF. The CDR3 bases are TGTGCCACCAGTGACAACAATGAGCAGTTCTTC.

This clone was counted a single time. The chain is built from TRBV9 and TRBJ1-2, with a tentative D call TRBD1 (6 bases). Between the trimmed V and J ends, which lost 4 bases and 2 bases, there was a span of 15 bases. The CDR3 is 15 residues long. Germline V lookup: CDR1 SGDLS, CDR2 YYNGEE. CDR3 sequence: CASSPWTAINYGYTF. The CDR3 coding sequence is TGTGCCAGCAGCCCTTGGACAGCCATCAACTATGGCTACACCTTC.

This clone has a single count. V is TRBV19 and J is TRBJ1-2; tentative D call: TRBD1 (5 bases). CDR1 and CDR2 from the germline V gene are LNHDA and SQIVND (reference sequence). The CDR3 is made up of 16 amino acids. Trimming removed 0 bases at V and 2 bases at J, with 13 bases between. The CDR3 DNA sequence: TGTGCCAGTAGTATAGATCGCGGGGGTGCGAACTATGGCTACACCTTC. It yields the protein CASSIDRGGANYGYTF.

The chain combines TRBV7-2 with TRBJ1-2, with unresolved D. Germline V gene data show CDR1 as SGHTA and CDR2 as FQGNSA. V lost 7 bases and J lost 0, with 12 bases in between. CDR3 length equals 14 residues. The CDR3 reads CASTLDRANYGYTF. The CDR3 DNA sequence: TGTGCCAGCACCCTAGACCGAGCTAACTATGGCTACACCTTC.

The rearrangement links TRBV7-2 to TRBJ2-1; 12 bases align to TRBD2. CDR3 length: 16 amino acids. The ends lost 5 bases at V and 7 bases at J; junction bases unmatched: 9. The V gene's germline CDR1 is SGHTA and CDR2 FQGNSA. CDR3 DNA: TGTGCCAGCAGCGGACTAGCGGGGCCAGTTGGGAATGAGCAGTTCTTC. Its protein is CASSGLAGPVGNEQFF.

The chain joins TRBV7-9 to TRBJ1-2; D is possibly TRBD1 (5 bases). The CDR3 runs 16 residues. V was pared by 0 bases and J by 4 bases, with 15 bases between. CDR1 and CDR2 (germline): SEHNR, FQNEAQ (reference sequence). The CDR3 DNA follows: TGTGCCAGCAGCTTAGCGGATTCAGGGAAAAGCTATGGCTACACCTTC. Translating gives CASSLADSGKSYGYTF.

The J gene is TRBJ2-7, the V gene TRBV3-1 (or the pseudogene TRBV3-2), with 9 bases that match TRBD1. The CDR3 has 14 residues. J was trimmed by 7 bases and V by 3 bases; bases with no gene match: 7. Germline V CDR1 and CDR2: LGHDT, YNNKEL (reference sequence). This CDR3 reads CASSQAGTGSEQYF. CDR3 in DNA: TGTGCCAGCAGCCAGGCCGGGACAGGGAGTGAGCAGTACTTC.

The chain combines TRBV11-3 with TRBJ1-1; 8 bases agree with TRBD1. From germline, CDR1 is SGHNT and CDR2 YENEEA. CDR3 length: 12 residues. With V trimmed by 4 bases and J by 11 bases, 6 bases remained unmatched. The CDR3 nucleotides are TGTGCCAGCAGCTCAAGACAGGGGACGGCTTTCTTT. Translating it yields CASSSRQGTAFF.

The J gene is TRBJ2-2, the V gene TRBV5-6; D is possibly TRBD1 (5 bases). This CDR3 region has 15 residues. The ends were cut back, 7 bases at V and 5 bases at J, with 18 bases in the middle. Germline V CDR1 and CDR2: SGHDT, YYEEEE. The CDR3 DNA reads as TGTGCCAGCGCACTGTCCGGCAGGGTGACCGGGGAGCTGTTTTTT. The encoded protein is CASALSGRVTGELFF.

J is TRBJ2-1 and V is TRBV7-8; 7 positions match TRBD1. Germline CDR1 is SGHVS and CDR2 is FQNEAQ. The CDR3 loop spans 14 amino acids. Trimming removed 5 bases from V and 5 bases from J; junction bases left unmatched: 6. CDR3 sequence: CASSHRGLNNEQFF. As DNA, the CDR3 is TGTGCCAGCAGCCACAGGGGATTGAACAATGAGCAGTTCTTC.

This rearrangement joins TRBV7-9 to TRBJ2-1, with D possibly being TRBD2 (5 bases). Trimming removed 4 bases from V and 5 bases from J, with 9 bases in between. Germline values: CDR1 SEHNR, CDR2 FQNEAQ (reference sequence). This CDR3 spans 13 amino acids. The CDR3, as DNA: TGTGCCAGCAGCTCGACTAAAAACAATGAGCAGTTCTTC. Translation gives CASSSTKNNEQFF.

This chain links TRBV4-1 with TRBJ2-7; the match to TRBD1 covers 7 bases. From germline, CDR1 is MGHRA and CDR2 YSYEKL. The CDR3 length is 15 residues. Losses at the gene ends were 1 base for V and 0 bases for J; bases not matched to a gene: 3. CDR3: CASSQGQGSSYEQYF. CDR3 coding DNA: TGCGCCAGCAGCCAAGGACAGGGTAGCTCCTACGAGCAGTACTTC.